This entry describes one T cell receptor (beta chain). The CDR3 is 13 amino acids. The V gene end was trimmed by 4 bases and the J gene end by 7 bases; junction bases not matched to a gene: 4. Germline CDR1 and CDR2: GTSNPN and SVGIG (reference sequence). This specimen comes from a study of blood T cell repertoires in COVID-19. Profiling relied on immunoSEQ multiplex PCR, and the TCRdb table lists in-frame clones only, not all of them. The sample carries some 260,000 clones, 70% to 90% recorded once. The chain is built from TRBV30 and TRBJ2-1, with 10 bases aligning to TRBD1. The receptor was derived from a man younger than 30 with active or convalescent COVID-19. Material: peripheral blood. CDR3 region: CAWNKDRGNEQFF. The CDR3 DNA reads TGTGCCTGGAACAAGGACAGGGGGAATGAGCAGTTCTTC.